The 4 T cell receptor beta chains below were found in one sample sequenced in a study of T cells in Graves' hyperthyroidism and ophthalmopathy. RNA transcripts served as the template for amplifying TCR beta CDR3 regions. The TCR CDR3 first-round RT-PCR relied on the HTBI primer set. TCRdb passed the multiplex PCR reads through MiXCR, listing each CDR3 protein once. There are about 690,000 distinct CDR3 sequences in the sample; 17% occur only once, and 15% to 18% lies in the top ten. The sequenced sample was blood. These receptors were collected from a man aged 45-65 years with Graves' hyperthyroidism.

This clonotype was recorded a few times. The CDR3 coding sequence is TGCAGTGCTATCTCACCTAGCACAGATACGCAGTATTTT. It is translated as CSAISPSTDTQYF. J is TRBJ2-3 and V is TRBV20-1; the D is unclear. The CDR3 runs to 13 residues. Between the trimmed V and J ends, which lost 4 bases and 0 bases, there was a span of 8 bases. Germline V gives CDR1 DFQATT, CDR2 SNEGSKA (reference sequence).

This clonotype was observed at least ten times. J is TRBJ2-7 and V is TRBV28; 7 bases fit TRBD2. V was clipped by 3 bases and J by 6 bases; unmatched bases: 5. This CDR3 region has 13 residues. The germline gives CDR1 MDHEN, CDR2 SYDVKM. CDR3 loop: CASSFGGEGEQYF. CDR3 coding DNA: TGTGCCAGCAGTTTTGGGGGGGAGGGCGAGCAGTACTTC.

This clonotype came up many times. The V call is TRBV27, the J call TRBJ2-1; D is perhaps TRBD2 (6 bases). The CDR3 is 17 amino acids. CDR1 MNHEY and CDR2 SMNVEV come from the germline V gene (reference sequence). V was trimmed by 7 bases and J by 0 bases, leaving 19 bases between them. For the CDR3, the DNA is TGTGCCAGCAACCTAAGGGCGGGGACCAGCTCCTACAATGAGCAGTTCTTC. Translating gives CASNLRAGTSSYNEQFF.

This chain uses TRBV9 with TRBJ2-5; 10 bases line up with TRBD1. CDR1 and CDR2 from the germline V gene are SGDLS and YYNGEE. The CDR3 loop spans 15 amino acids. V shed 0 bases, J shed 5 bases, and the junction held 4 bases outside the gene matches. In nucleotides, the CDR3 is TGTGCCAGCAGCGTAGGACAGGGGGCTAAGGAGACCCAGTACTTC. Protein: CASSVGQGAKETQYF.